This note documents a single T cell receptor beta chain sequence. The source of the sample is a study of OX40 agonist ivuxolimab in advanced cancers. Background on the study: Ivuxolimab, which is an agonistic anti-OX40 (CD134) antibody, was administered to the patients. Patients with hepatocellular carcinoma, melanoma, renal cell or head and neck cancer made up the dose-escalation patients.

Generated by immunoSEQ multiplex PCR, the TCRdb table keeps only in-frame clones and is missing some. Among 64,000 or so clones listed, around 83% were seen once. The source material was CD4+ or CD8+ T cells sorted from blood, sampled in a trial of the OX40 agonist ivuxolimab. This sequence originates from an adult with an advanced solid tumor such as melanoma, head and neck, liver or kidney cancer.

CDR3 amino acids: CASSSGTGKEKLFF. In DNA, the CDR3 is TGTGCCAGCAGTTCCGGGACAGGGAAAGAAAAACTGTTTTTT. The chain uses TRBV6-5 and TRBJ1-4; 9 bases fit TRBD1. V lost 4 bases to trimming and J lost 8 bases; unmatched junction nucleotides: 5. Per germline, CDR1 MNHEY and CDR2 SVGAGI. This CDR3 has 14 amino acids.